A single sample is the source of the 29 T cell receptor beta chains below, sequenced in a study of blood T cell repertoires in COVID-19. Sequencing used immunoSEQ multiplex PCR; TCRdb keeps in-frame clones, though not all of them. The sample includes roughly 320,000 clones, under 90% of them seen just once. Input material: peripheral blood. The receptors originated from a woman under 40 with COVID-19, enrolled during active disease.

The CDR3: CASSRDDMGGYTF. CDR3 bases: TGTGCCAGCAGCCGCGACGACATGGGTGGCTACACCTTC. V is TRBV12-3 or TRBV12-4 and J is TRBJ1-2; no clear D gene. The CDR3 loop spans 13 amino acids. Trimming left V 6 bases short and J 7 bases short, with 15 bases between.

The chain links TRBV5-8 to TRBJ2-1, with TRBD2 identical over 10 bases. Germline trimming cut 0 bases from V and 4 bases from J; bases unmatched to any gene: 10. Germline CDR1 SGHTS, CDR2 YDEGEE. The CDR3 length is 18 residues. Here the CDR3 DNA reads TGTGCCAGCAGCTTGGCCGTAGCGGGGGGTTTGTGGTACAATGAGCAGTTCTTC. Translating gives CASSLAVAGGLWYNEQFF.

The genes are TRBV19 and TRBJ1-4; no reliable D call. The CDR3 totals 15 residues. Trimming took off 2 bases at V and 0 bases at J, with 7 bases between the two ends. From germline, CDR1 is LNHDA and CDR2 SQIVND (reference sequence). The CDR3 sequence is CASSITETTNEKLFF. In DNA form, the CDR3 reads TGTGCCAGTAGTATAACAGAAACAACTAATGAAAAACTGTTTTTT.

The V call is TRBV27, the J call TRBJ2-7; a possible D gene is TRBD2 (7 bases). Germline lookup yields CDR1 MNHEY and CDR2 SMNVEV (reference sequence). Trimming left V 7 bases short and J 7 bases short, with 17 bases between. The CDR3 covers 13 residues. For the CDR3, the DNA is TGTGCCAGCAAAGGGACGAGGGGGGGTGAGCAGTACTTC. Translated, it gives CASKGTRGGEQYF.

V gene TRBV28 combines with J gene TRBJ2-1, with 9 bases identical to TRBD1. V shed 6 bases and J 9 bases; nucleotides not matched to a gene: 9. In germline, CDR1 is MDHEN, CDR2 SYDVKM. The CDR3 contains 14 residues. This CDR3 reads CASRRQGDYFEQFF. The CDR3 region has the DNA TGTGCCAGCAGACGACAGGGGGATTATTTTGAGCAGTTCTTC.

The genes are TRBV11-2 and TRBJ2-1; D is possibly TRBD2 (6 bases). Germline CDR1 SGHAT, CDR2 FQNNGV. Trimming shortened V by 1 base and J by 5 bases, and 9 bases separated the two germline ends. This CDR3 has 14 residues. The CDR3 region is CASSLGLGDNEQFF. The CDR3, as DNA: TGTGCCAGCAGCTTAGGACTAGGAGACAATGAGCAGTTCTTC. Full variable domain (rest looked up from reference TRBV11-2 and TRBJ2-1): EAGVAQSPRYKIIEKRQSVAFWCNPISGHATLYWYQQILGQGPKLLIQFQNNGVVDDSQLPKDRFSAERLKGVDSTLKIQPAKLEDSAVYLCASSLGLGDNEQFFGPGTRLTVL.

CDR3 protein: CASSLSGVGTEAFF. The CDR3 region has the DNA TGTGCCAGCAGCTTGTCCGGGGTAGGTACTGAAGCTTTCTTT. The genes are TRBV6-6 and TRBJ1-1; D not certain. This CDR3 is built from 14 residues. The V and J ends lost 6 bases and 5 bases respectively, with 16 bases between them. Germline values: CDR1 MNHNY, CDR2 SVGAGI (reference sequence).

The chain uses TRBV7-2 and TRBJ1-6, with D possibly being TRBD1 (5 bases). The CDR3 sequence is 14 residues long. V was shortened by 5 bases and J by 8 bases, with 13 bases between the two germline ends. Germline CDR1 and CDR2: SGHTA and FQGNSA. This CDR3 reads CASSPDSLYSPLHF. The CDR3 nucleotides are TGTGCCAGCAGCCCCGACAGTCTTTATTCACCCCTCCACTTT. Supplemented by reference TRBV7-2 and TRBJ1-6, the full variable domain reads GAGVSQSPSNKVTEKGKDVELRCDPISGHTALYWYRQSLGQGLEFLIYFQGNSAPDKSGLPSDRFSAERTGGSVSTLTIQRTQQEDSAVYLCASSPDSLYSPLHFGNGTRLTVT.

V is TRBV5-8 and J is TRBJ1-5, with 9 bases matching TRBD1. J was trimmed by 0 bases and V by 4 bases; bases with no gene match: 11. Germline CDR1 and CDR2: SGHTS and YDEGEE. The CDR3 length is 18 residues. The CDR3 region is CASSSTGQGIYSNQPQHF. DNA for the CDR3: TGTGCCAGCAGCAGTACCGGACAGGGGATATATAGCAATCAGCCCCAGCATTTT.

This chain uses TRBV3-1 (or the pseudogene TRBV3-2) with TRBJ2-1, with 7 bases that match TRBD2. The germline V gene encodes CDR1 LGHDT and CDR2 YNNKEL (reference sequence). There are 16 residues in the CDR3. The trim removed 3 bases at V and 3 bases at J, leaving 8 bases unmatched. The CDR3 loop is CASSHPPAGVYNEQFF. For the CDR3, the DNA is TGTGCCAGCAGCCACCCCCCCGCGGGGGTCTACAATGAGCAGTTCTTC.

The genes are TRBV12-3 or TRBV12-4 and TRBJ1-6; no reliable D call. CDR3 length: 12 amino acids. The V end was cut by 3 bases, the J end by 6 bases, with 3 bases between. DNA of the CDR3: TGTGCCAGCAGTTTCAGTAATTCACCCCTCCACTTT. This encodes CASSFSNSPLHF.

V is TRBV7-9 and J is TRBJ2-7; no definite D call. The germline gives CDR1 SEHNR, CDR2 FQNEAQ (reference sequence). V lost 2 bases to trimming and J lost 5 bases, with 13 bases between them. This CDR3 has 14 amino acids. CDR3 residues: CASSLLGGRDEQYF. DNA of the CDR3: TGTGCCAGCAGCTTACTGGGTGGTCGGGACGAGCAGTACTTC. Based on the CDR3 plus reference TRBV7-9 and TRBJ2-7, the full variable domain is DTGVSQNPRHKITKRGQNVTFRCDPISEHNRLYWYRQTLGQGPEFLTYFQNEAQLEKSRLLSDRFSAERPKGSFSTLEIQRTEQGDSAMYLCASSLLGGRDEQYFGPGTRLTVT.

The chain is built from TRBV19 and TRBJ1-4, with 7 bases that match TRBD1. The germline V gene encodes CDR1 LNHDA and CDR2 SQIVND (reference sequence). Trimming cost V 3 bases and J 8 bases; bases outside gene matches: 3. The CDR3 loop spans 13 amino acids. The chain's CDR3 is CASSMGQREKLFF. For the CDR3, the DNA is TGTGCCAGTAGTATGGGACAGCGAGAAAAACTGTTTTTT.

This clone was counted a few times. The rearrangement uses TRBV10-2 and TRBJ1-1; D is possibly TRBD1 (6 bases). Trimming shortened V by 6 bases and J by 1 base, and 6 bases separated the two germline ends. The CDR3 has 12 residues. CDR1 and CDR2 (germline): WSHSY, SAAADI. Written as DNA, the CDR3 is TGCGCCAGCAGGGGACAGAACACTGAAGCTTTCTTT. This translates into CASRGQNTEAFF.

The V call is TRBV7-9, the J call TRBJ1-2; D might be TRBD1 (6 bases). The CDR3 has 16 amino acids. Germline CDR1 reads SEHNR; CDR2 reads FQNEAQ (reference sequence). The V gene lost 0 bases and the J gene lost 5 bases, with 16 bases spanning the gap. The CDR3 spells CASSLASLDRSYGYTF. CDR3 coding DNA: TGTGCCAGCAGCTTAGCCTCTTTGGACAGATCTTATGGCTACACCTTC. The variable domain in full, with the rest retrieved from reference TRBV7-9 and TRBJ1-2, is DTGVSQNPRHKITKRGQNVTFRCDPISEHNRLYWYRQTLGQGPEFLTYFQNEAQLEKSRLLSDRFSAERPKGSFSTLEIQRTEQGDSAMYLCASSLASLDRSYGYTFGSGTRLTVV.

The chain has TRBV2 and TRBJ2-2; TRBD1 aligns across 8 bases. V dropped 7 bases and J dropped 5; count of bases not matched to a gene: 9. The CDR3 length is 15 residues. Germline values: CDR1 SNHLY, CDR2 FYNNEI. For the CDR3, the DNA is TGTGCCAGCAACCGAAGGACAGGGAAGACCGGGGAGCTGTTTTTT. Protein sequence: CASNRRTGKTGELFF.

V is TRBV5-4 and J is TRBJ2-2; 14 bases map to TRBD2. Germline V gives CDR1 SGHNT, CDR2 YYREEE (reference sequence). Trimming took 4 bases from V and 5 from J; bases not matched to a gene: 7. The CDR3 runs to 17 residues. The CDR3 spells CASSTGTSGGLTGELFF. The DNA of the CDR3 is TGTGCCAGCAGCACAGGGACTAGCGGGGGCCTGACCGGGGAGCTGTTTTTT. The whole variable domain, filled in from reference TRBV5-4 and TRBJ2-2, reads ETGVTQSPTHLIKTRGQQVTLRCSSQSGHNTVSWYQQALGQGPQFIFQYYREEENGRGNFPPRFSGLQFPNYSSELNVNALELDDSALYLCASSTGTSGGLTGELFFGEGSRLTVL.

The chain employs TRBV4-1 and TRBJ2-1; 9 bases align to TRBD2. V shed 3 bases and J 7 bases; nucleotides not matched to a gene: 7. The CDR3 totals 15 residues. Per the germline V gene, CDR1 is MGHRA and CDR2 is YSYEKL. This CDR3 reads CASSHQRGVTNEQFF. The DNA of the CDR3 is TGCGCCAGCAGCCATCAGCGGGGGGTTACGAATGAGCAGTTCTTC.

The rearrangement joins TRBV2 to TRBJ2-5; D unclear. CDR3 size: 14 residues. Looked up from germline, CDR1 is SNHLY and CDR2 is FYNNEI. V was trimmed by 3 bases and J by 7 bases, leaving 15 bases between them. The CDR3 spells CASSDLQIQVTQYF. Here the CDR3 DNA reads TGTGCCAGCAGTGACCTACAGATCCAGGTGACCCAGTACTTC.

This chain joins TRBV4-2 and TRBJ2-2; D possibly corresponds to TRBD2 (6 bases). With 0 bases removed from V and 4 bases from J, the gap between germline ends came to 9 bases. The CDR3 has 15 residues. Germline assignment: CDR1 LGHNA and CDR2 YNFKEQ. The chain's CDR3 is CASSQDWEATGELFF. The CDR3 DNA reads TGTGCCAGCAGCCAAGATTGGGAGGCCACCGGGGAGCTGTTTTTT.

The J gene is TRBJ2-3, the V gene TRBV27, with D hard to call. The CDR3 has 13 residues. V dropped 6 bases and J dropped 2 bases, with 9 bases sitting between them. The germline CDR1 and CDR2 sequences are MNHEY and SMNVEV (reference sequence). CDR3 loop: CASRETNTDTQYF. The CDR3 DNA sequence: TGTGCCAGCAGGGAGACGAACACAGATACGCAGTATTTT.

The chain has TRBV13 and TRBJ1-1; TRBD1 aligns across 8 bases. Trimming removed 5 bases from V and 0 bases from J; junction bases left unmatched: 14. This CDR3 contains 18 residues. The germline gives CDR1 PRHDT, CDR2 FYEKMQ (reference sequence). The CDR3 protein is CASSRAGQARGMNTEAFF. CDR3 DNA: TGTGCCAGCAGCCGGGCGGGACAGGCAAGGGGGATGAACACTGAAGCTTTCTTT.

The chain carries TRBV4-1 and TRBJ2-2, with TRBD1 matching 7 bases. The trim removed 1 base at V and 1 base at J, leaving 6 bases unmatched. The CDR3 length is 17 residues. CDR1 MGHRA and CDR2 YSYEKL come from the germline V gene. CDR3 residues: CASSQVIGTENTGELFF. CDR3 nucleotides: TGCGCCAGCAGCCAAGTTATCGGGACAGAGAACACCGGGGAGCTGTTTTTT.

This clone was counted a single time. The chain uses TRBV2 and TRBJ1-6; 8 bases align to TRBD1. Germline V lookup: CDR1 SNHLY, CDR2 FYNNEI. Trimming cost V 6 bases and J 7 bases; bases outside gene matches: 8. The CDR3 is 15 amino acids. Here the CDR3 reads CASSAQGQGNSPLHF. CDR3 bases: TGTGCCAGCAGCGCGCAAGGACAGGGAAATTCACCCCTCCACTTT. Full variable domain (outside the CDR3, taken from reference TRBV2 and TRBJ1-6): EPEVTQTPSHQVTQMGQEVILRCVPISNHLYFYWYRQILGQKVEFLVSFYNNEISEKSEIFDDQFSVERPDGSNFTLKIRSTKLEDSAMYFCASSAQGQGNSPLHFGNGTRLTVT.

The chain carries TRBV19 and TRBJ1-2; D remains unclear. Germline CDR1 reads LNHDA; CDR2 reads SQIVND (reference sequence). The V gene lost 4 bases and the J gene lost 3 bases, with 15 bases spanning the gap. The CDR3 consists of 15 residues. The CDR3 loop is CASSTTSISYYGYTF. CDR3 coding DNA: TGTGCCAGTAGTACTACTTCGATCTCTTACTATGGCTACACCTTC.

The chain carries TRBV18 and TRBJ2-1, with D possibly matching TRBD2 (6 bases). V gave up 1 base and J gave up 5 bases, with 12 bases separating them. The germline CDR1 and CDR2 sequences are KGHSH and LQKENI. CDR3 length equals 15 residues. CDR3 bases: TGTGCCAGCTCACCACGGAGGGAGGCGGACAATGAGCAGTTCTTC. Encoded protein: CASSPRREADNEQFF.

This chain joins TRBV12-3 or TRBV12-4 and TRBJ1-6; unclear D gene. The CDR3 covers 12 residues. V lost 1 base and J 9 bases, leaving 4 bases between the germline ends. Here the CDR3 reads CASSLESSPLHF. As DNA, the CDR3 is TGTGCCAGCAGTTTAGAGAGTTCACCCCTCCACTTT.

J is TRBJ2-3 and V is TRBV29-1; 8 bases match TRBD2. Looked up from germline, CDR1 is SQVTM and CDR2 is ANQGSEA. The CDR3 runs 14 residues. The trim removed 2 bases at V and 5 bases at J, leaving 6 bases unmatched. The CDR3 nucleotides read TGCAGCGTTGAACTCGGACTAGCTTTAGATACGCAGTATTTT. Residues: CSVELGLALDTQYF.

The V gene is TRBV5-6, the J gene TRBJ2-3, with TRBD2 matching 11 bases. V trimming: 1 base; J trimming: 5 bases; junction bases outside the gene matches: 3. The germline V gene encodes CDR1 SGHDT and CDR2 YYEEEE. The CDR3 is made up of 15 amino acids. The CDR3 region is CASSLLAGGRDTQYF. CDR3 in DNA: TGTGCCAGCAGCTTGCTAGCGGGGGGCAGAGATACGCAGTATTTT.